The 25 T cell receptor beta chains below all came from one sample that was sequenced in a study of shared clonotypes between healthy human individuals. Clones were read by immunoSEQ multiplex PCR, and TCRdb kept only the in-frame ones, dropping some. The sample shows some 2,500,000 clones, roughly 93% of them seen only once. The sample consisted of naive CD4+ T cells from PBMCs. The subset was: CD45RA+ positively selected. Source of these receptors: a man aged 18 to 35 in good health. Some clones in this sample may be carry-over from other donors' samples.

The gene calls are TRBV9 and TRBJ1-1; unclear D gene. Germline CDR1 and CDR2: SGDLS and YYNGEE. Between the trimmed V and J ends, which lost 5 bases and 4 bases, there was a span of 12 bases. The CDR3 is 13 residues long. Here the CDR3 reads CASRPSSGTEAFF. The CDR3 DNA reads as TGTGCCAGCAGACCCTCTTCGGGCACTGAAGCTTTCTTT. The whole variable domain, filled in from reference TRBV9 and TRBJ1-1, reads DSGVTQTPKHLITATGQRVTLRCSPRSGDLSVYWYQQSLDQGLQFLIQYYNGEERAKGNILERFSAQQFPDLHSELNLSSLELGDSALYFCASRPSSGTEAFFGQGTRLTVV.

The chain recombines TRBV6-5 with TRBJ1-1; unclear D gene. CDR1 MNHEY and CDR2 SVGAGI come from the germline V gene. The CDR3 spans 15 residues. V dropped 2 bases and J dropped 1 base, with 11 bases sitting between them. This CDR3 is CASSYRKERNTEAFF. CDR3 DNA sequence: TGTGCCAGCAGTTACAGAAAGGAGAGGAACACTGAAGCTTTCTTT.

The chain is built from TRBV18 and TRBJ1-5; D is unclear. Germline values: CDR1 KGHSH, CDR2 LQKENI. The CDR3 loop spans 15 amino acids. V was shortened by 2 bases and J by 6 bases, with 14 bases between the two germline ends. CDR3 DNA sequence: TGTGCCAGCTCACCAAACGCGGGAGGTGCTCAGCCCCAGCATTTT. This codes for CASSPNAGGAQPQHF.

The CDR3: CASEASGRPMGGELFF. CDR3 DNA sequence: TGTGCCAGCGAGGCTAGCGGGAGGCCCATGGGCGGGGAGCTGTTTTTT. V gene TRBV28 combines with J gene TRBJ2-2; 11 bases align to TRBD2. This CDR3 spans 16 amino acids. The germline V gene encodes CDR1 MDHEN and CDR2 SYDVKM. The V segment lost 8 bases and the J segment 7 bases; nucleotides outside the gene matches: 12.

This clone was seen just once. This sequence joins TRBV7-6 and TRBJ2-5, with D possibly being TRBD1 or TRBD2 (5 bases each). Germline CDR1 SGHVS, CDR2 FNYEAQ. V was clipped by 0 bases and J by 2 bases, with 10 bases between them. This CDR3 region has 15 residues. The CDR3 DNA is TGTGCCAGCAGCTTAGCGGGGACCGCACAAGAGACCCAGTACTTC. Residues: CASSLAGTAQETQYF.

The genes are TRBV5-1 and TRBJ2-7; D remains unclear. V shed 0 bases and J shed 1 base, with 14 bases lying between them. CDR1 and CDR2 from the germline V gene are SGHRS and YFSETQ. The CDR3 extends over 16 amino acids. The CDR3 DNA is TGCGCCAGCAGCTTGGATAGTATCCCTGGATCCTACGAGCAGTACTTC. This sequence encodes CASSLDSIPGSYEQYF.

V gene TRBV5-5 combines with J gene TRBJ2-5; D is ambiguous. Between the trimmed V and J ends, which lost 2 bases and 4 bases, there was a span of 9 bases. CDR1 SGHKS and CDR2 YYEKEE come from the germline V gene (reference sequence). There are 13 residues in the CDR3. CDR3 residues: CASSLIPPETQYF. For the CDR3, the DNA is TGTGCCAGCAGCTTAATACCCCCAGAGACCCAGTACTTC.

About this clone: This sample also contains other DNA sequences that code for the same CDR3. J is TRBJ1-5 and V is TRBV10-3, with no clear D. CDR1 ENHRY and CDR2 SYGVKD come from the germline V gene. V shed 3 bases and J shed 6 bases, with 6 bases lying between them. The CDR3 loop spans 12 amino acids. The DNA for the CDR3 is TGTGCCATCAGTGACGGAGGTCAGCCCCAGCATTTT. Its protein product is CAISDGGQPQHF.

The chain uses TRBV5-1 and TRBJ2-1; D gene uncertain. In germline, CDR1 is SGHRS, CDR2 YFSETQ. The CDR3 has 13 amino acids. V was clipped by 2 bases and J by 5 bases, with 8 bases between them. The CDR3 here is CASSLSINNEQFF. The CDR3 DNA reads TGCGCCAGCAGCTTATCAATTAACAATGAGCAGTTCTTC. The variable domain in full, completed from reference TRBV5-1 and TRBJ2-1, reads KAGVTQTPRYLIKTRGQQVTLSCSPISGHRSVSWYQQTPGQGLQFLFEYFSETQRNKGNFPGRFSGRQFSNSRSEMNVSTLELGDSALYLCASSLSINNEQFFGPGTRLTVL.

V gene TRBV7-3 combines with J gene TRBJ2-6; 7 nucleotides line up with TRBD1. The germline CDR1 and CDR2 sequences are SGHTA and FQGTGA. The CDR3 has 15 residues. The J segment lost 4 bases and the V segment lost 6 bases, leaving 6 bases of the junction unmatched. CDR3 coding DNA: TGTGCCAGCAGACCACAGGGGAACGGGGCCAACGTCCTGACTTTC. Translation: CASRPQGNGANVLTF. The full variable domain, its missing parts supplied by reference TRBV7-3 and TRBJ2-6, is GAGVSQTPSNKVTEKGKYVELRCDPISGHTALYWYRQSLGQGPEFLIYFQGTGAADDSGLPNDRFFAVRPEGSVSTLKIQRTERGDSAVYLCASRPQGNGANVLTFGAGSRLTVL.

V usage is TRBV6-1 and J usage is TRBJ2-3; possibly TRBD1 or TRBD2 for D (5 bases each). The CDR3 contains 14 residues. Trimming removed 10 bases at V and 1 base at J, with 15 bases between. Germline-derived CDR1 and CDR2 are MNHNS and SASEGT. CDR3 in DNA: TGTGCCACCATGAGTTTGGGGGGCACAGATACGCAGTATTTT. Translated, it gives CATMSLGGTDTQYF.

The rearrangement links TRBV28 to TRBJ2-2, with TRBD1 matching 9 bases. Germline CDR1 is MDHEN and CDR2 is SYDVKM. V lost 6 bases, J lost 5 bases, and 4 bases stayed unmatched. The CDR3 runs 14 residues. The CDR3 DNA reads TGTGCCAGCAGCACGACAGGGGGGACCGGGGAGCTGTTTTTT. It translates to CASSTTGGTGELFF.

Here the CDR3 DNA reads TGTGCCAGCAGTGTAATACAGGGTGTGTACACTGAAGCTTTCTTT. This codes for CASSVIQGVYTEAFF. The chain carries TRBV6-1 and TRBJ1-1; perhaps TRBD1 as D (6 bases). The germline V gene has CDR1 MNHNS and CDR2 SASEGT. V lost 4 bases and J lost 3, with 15 bases in between. The CDR3 has 15 amino acids.

V and J are TRBV28 and TRBJ1-1, with 7 bases fitting TRBD1. The J segment lost 6 bases and the V segment lost 2 bases, leaving 9 bases of the junction unmatched. Germline values: CDR1 MDHEN, CDR2 SYDVKM. The CDR3 runs to 15 residues. CDR3 DNA: TGTGCCAGCAGTTTAGCAGGGACAGTTGGGGCTGAAGCTTTCTTT. Encoded protein: CASSLAGTVGAEAFF.

The V and J genes are TRBV19 and TRBJ1-2; 9 bases are shared with TRBD1. J was trimmed by 4 bases and V by 5 bases; bases with no gene match: 5. Germline CDR1 LNHDA, CDR2 SQIVND (reference sequence). The CDR3 loop spans 14 amino acids. CDR3 residues: CASSPGTGPYGYTF. The CDR3 nucleotides read TGTGCCAGTAGTCCCGGGACAGGGCCCTATGGCTACACCTTC.

This clone is a singleton in its sample. In DNA, the CDR3 is TGCGCCAGCAGTTATGGTTGGCGGAACGCGAACACCGGGGAGCTGTTTTTT. Encoded protein: CASSYGWRNANTGELFF. The chain employs TRBV5-1 and TRBJ2-2; D not certain. Germline V gene sequence: CDR1 SGHRS, CDR2 YFSETQ. V lost 5 bases and J lost 0, with 17 bases in between. The CDR3 covers 17 residues.

The chain recombines TRBV28 with TRBJ2-7; D is undetermined. This CDR3 comprises 15 residues. V was cut by 3 bases and J by 2 bases, with 14 bases left in between. The germline gives CDR1 MDHEN, CDR2 SYDVKM. The CDR3 region is CASSFLPTSTYEQYF. The CDR3 DNA is TGTGCCAGCAGTTTCCTCCCCACCTCCACCTACGAGCAGTACTTC.

This chain joins TRBV28 and TRBJ2-7; TRBD2 agrees at 15 bases. The CDR3 spans 15 residues. From germline, CDR1 is MDHEN and CDR2 SYDVKM. The junction had 5 bases not matched to a gene; V was cut back by 6 bases and J by 5 bases. Here the CDR3 reads CASRYGLAGGHEQYF. The CDR3 DNA is TGTGCCAGCAGGTACGGACTAGCGGGAGGGCACGAGCAGTACTTC.

The rearrangement uses TRBV19 and TRBJ1-4, with 9 nucleotides matching TRBD1. Germline values: CDR1 LNHDA, CDR2 SQIVND (reference sequence). The length of the CDR3 is 14 residues. V shed 7 bases and J 6 bases; nucleotides not matched to a gene: 6. As DNA, the CDR3 is TGTGCCAGTACTCAAGGGACAGGGTATGAAAAACTGTTTTTT. Translating gives CASTQGTGYEKLFF.

The genes are TRBV10-3 and TRBJ2-6; D gene uncertain. V lost 8 bases and J lost 0, with 8 bases in between. Germline CDR1 reads ENHRY; CDR2 reads SYGVKD. This CDR3 is built from 14 residues. CDR3 sequence reads: CAIGRSSGANVLTF. The CDR3 DNA follows: TGTGCCATCGGTAGGAGCTCTGGGGCCAACGTCCTGACTTTC.

The rearrangement joins TRBV7-9 to TRBJ2-7; TRBD2 agrees at 10 bases. V trimming: 5 bases; J trimming: 6 bases; junction bases outside the gene matches: 10. The CDR3 totals 15 residues. Germline V gene data show CDR1 as SEHNR and CDR2 as FQNEAQ (reference sequence). Here the CDR3 reads CASSQETAGGLEQYF. The DNA of the CDR3 is TGTGCCAGCAGCCAAGAAACAGCGGGAGGGCTCGAGCAGTACTTC.

This clone appeared a few times. The V and J genes are TRBV21-1 and TRBJ1-5. TRBV21-1 is deemed a pseudogene. The CDR3 length is 17 residues. The CDR3 DNA follows: TGTGCCAGCAGCAAAGCGGGGCGTGAGGGCTGCAATCAGCCCCAGCATTTT. Translation gives CASSKAGREGCNQPQHF.

This clone has just one count. The sample has other DNA sequences that encode this CDR3 too. The V call is TRBV7-6, the J call TRBJ2-5, with TRBD2 matching over 10 bases. The CDR3 runs 14 residues. Germline values: CDR1 SGHVS, CDR2 FNYEAQ. The J segment lost 4 bases and the V segment lost 5 bases, leaving 4 bases of the junction unmatched. The CDR3 protein is CASSLVAGGETQYF. The DNA for the CDR3 is TGTGCCAGCAGCCTTGTAGCGGGAGGAGAGACCCAGTACTTC.

As concerns this clone: The same CDR3 can be traced to other DNA sequences in this sample. The chain has TRBV29-1 and TRBJ1-1; unclear D gene. Trimming removed 4 bases at V and 0 bases at J, with 3 bases between. This CDR3 region has 11 residues. The germline V gene encodes CDR1 SQVTM and CDR2 ANQGSEA. The CDR3 sequence: CSVVMNTEAFF. In DNA, the CDR3 is TGCAGCGTTGTGATGAACACTGAAGCTTTCTTT.

This chain joins TRBV11-1 and TRBJ1-1; 9 nucleotides agree with TRBD1. Losses at the gene ends were 6 bases for V and 4 bases for J; bases not matched to a gene: 9. Germline loops: CDR1 SGHAT, CDR2 FQDESV (reference sequence). The CDR3 runs 15 residues. CDR3 nucleotides: TGTGCCAGCAGTACCCCGGGACAGGGCCGCACTGAAGCTTTCTTT. The encoded protein is CASSTPGQGRTEAFF.